This T cell receptor beta chain was sequenced during a study of brain T cells in children with intractable seizures. The CDR3 runs 16 residues. J was trimmed by 3 bases and V by 3 bases; bases with no gene match: 7. Germline assignment: CDR1 SGHNT and CDR2 YYREEE (reference sequence). Generated by immunoSEQ multiplex PCR, the TCRdb table keeps only in-frame clones and is missing some. The sample includes about 80,000 clones, approximately 89% of them seen just once. Before surgery, patients took at least one anti-epileptic drug. The TCR originated in a girl aged 2-10 years with Rasmussen encephalitis and intractable seizures. The specimen comprised peripheral blood, sampled at surgery. This chain links TRBV5-4 with TRBJ2-5; 11 bases are shared with TRBD2. In nucleotides, the CDR3 is TGTGCCAGCAGCTCGCCTCTAGCGGGGGGAAAAGAGACCCAGTACTTC. It specifies CASSSPLAGGKETQYF.